This TCR beta chain originates from a study of cytomegalovirus exposure and HLA in healthy donors. The CDR3 extends over 15 amino acids. With 4 bases removed from V and 5 bases from J, the gap between germline ends came to 17 bases. From germline, CDR1 is MNHEY and CDR2 SVGAGI. As concerns this clone: Its antigen is unidentified.

The primer mix had 60 Vbeta and 13 Jbeta primers. Using immunoSEQ multiplex PCR, the repertoire was profiled, and TCRdb retains in-frame clones only, with some absent. The profile shows roughly 100,000 clones, 75% of them singletons. The study, taken as a whole, reports: A classifier reportedly called cytomegalovirus status with high sensitivity and specificity.

This TCR derives from a male donor in good health and CMV-seropositive. The chain has TRBV6-5 and TRBJ1-2; D unresolved. The sequenced sample was PBMCs. CDR3 region: CASSFRKGAGYGYTF. The CDR3, as DNA: TGTGCCAGCAGTTTCCGTAAGGGAGCGGGTTATGGCTACACCTTC.